This TCR beta chain was sequenced during a study of blood T cell repertoires in COVID-19. Study summary: Samples came from the United States, Italy and Spain, spanning acute and convalescent COVID-19. Sample material is recorded as cDNA or gDNA derived from T cells, B-cell-depleted T cells, or PBMCs.

Original data processing: Amplification with reference gene primers provided the estimates of nucleated cell counts. The assay was immunoSEQ multiplex PCR, and TCRdb's table has in-frame clones only and misses some. V and J calls and clone size are given by that table; D and trimming were obtained from the DNA. The sample gives some 41,000 clones, less than 85% of which show up once; roughly 4.6% is in the top ten. CDR3 length equals 13 residues. Germline lookup yields CDR1 LGHDT and CDR2 YNNKEL (reference sequence). With 5 bases removed from V and 0 bases from J, the gap between germline ends came to 7 bases.

The V and J genes are TRBV3-1 (or the pseudogene TRBV3-2) and TRBJ1-1; D is uncertain. This TCR was sampled from a woman in her sixties or seventies with acute or convalescent COVID-19. Material: peripheral blood. The CDR3 is CASSSTLNTEAFF. The CDR3 nucleotides read TGTGCCAGCAGCTCTACCTTGAACACTGAAGCTTTCTTT.